This TCR beta chain derives from a study of tumor and adjacent non-tumor tissue in lung cancer (dated by TCRdb to between 2017 and 2018). Describing the broader study: By cancer type, the cohort comprised 12 adenocarcinoma patients, a couple of squamous cell carcinoma patients and 1 small cell lung cancer patient. TCRbeta CDR3 sequencing was performed on thirty paired specimens, with one tumor sample and one normal lung sample collected per patient. Bulk TCRbeta repertoires were compared between lung tumor tissue and matched distant non-tumor lung tissue obtained from roughly 16 lung cancer patients. Among the approximately 15 patients, ages ranged from about 31 to 76 years, some ten were men and 5 were women, and disease was TNM stage I to III. In total, sequencing yielded some 130 million productive TCRbeta reads, which works out to an average of about 4 million reads per sample. The investigation overall reported the following: Significantly higher TCR diversity was found in younger patients, and higher tumor TCR diversity was associated with shorter overall and disease-free survival. TCR diversity (inverse Simpson) was significantly higher in tumor than in normal lung tissue (around 460 vs 160, P = 0.0075, Mann-Whitney U test). The methods do not name the sequencing platform or mention unique molecular identifiers. Peripheral blood was not sequenced, so blood TCRbeta repertoires were not examined in the lung cancer patients of the study. With only about 16 patients in the cohort, the authors noted that larger samples and more detailed clinical data are needed. The top 100 clones made up a significantly larger cumulative share of the repertoire in normal lung than in tumor tissue.

Libraries were constructed by multiplex PCR. The sequencer listed for this sample is Illumina HiSeq 2500. TCRbeta libraries were constructed through three rounds of nested PCR with primers (Table S4) according to protocols adapted from ARM-PCR. PCR products of 200-500 bp were gel-excised and purified with the QIAquick gel extraction kit before sequencing. Turning to the authors' computational methods: Reads were cleaned using Trimmomatic, were merged into complete CDR3 sequences using FLASH, and were assigned to V(D)J germline segments using MiTCR. Clonal diversity was calculated as the inverse Simpson's index using VDJtools. Productive reads were defined as in-frame sequences without a premature stop codon. The public sequencing data were trimmed at Q25 with fastp and processed into clonotypes with MiXCR by TCRdb, which kept only in-frame beta chains. Each entry merges the rows of one CDR3 protein and shows their most common DNA and genes. The V and J calls, along with clone size, are taken from TCRdb and not from the paper's own processing. The sample table contains about 110,000 distinct CDR3 sequences; only one count was recorded for approximately 80% of them. In total, the top ten clones hold about 22% of the sample.

As for this clonotype: Which antigen it targets is not known. Base qualities were left out, and no much larger clone turns up one base away.

Based on the germline V gene, the CDR1 and CDR2 sequences are MNHNS and SASEGT. The junction carries 14 bases between V and J, which are trimmed by 4 bases and 5 bases respectively. The CDR3 starts with the cysteine, ends with the phenylalanine, and has 15 residues. Only the CDR3 DNA is retained, 45 bases long and in frame from the first base. Bulk unsorted tissue served as the source for RNA extraction, and RNA quality was assessed using a NanoDrop ND-1000 and an Agilent 2100. All donors had newly diagnosed lung cancer, had not received prior chemotherapy, and were admitted for thoracic surgery in China between August and November 2014. Anyone who had undergone radiotherapy or chemotherapy before, or who had another cancer at the same time, was left out of the study. Pieces of surgical tissue measuring roughly 1-2.1 cm3 were kept in RNAlater solution and held at -80 degrees C until needed.

The clonotype was recovered from a man between 65 and 85 years old with non-small cell lung cancer. Material: lung tumor tissue. The chain joins TRBV6-1 to TRBJ1-4; a weak D assignment points to TRBD1 (5 bases agree). The sequenced DNA: TGTGCCAGCAGTGTTTCGACAGTGGCCAATGAAAAACTGTTTTTT. Its product reads: CASSVSTVANEKLFF.